These T cell receptor beta chains were read from a single sample in a study of T cell responses to AZD1222 COVID-19 vaccine. TCRdb's table, derived via immunoSEQ multiplex PCR, lists solely in-frame clones and lacks some. Among about 75,000 clones, 88% were seen once, and the ten largest hold 9% to 10%. The sample here was peripheral blood, taken 28 days after the second dose of the MenACWY control vaccine. These receptors all come from an adult who received the MenACWY meningococcal vaccine as a control. CDR3s include the opening cysteine and the closing phenylalanine or tryptophan. A D gene is named only where the DNA matches it firmly. The size entry is marked missing in some rows and otherwise reads once, few, many or a size class.

TRBD1 TRBJ1-1 TRBV19 NA TGTGCCAGTAGTGCTACAGGGGTTAGCACTGAAGCTTTCTTT CASSATGVSTEAFF
NA TRBJ1-4 TRBV9 NA TGTGCCAGCAGCGTAGAATTTGGGTCGACTAATGAAAAACTGTTTTTT CASSVEFGSTNEKLFF
NA TRBJ2-7 TRBV9 NA TGTGCCAGCGGCGAAGCCTACGAGCAGTACTTC CASGEAYEQYF
TRBD1 TRBJ1-6 TRBV5-1 NA TGCGCCAGCAGCTTGGCCGCGACAGGGGCTCCCGATAATTCACCCCTCCACTTT CASSLAATGAPDNSPLHF
NA TRBJ2-3 TRBV7-8 NA TGTGCCAGCAGCCCCCAGGGCTACCCAGATACGCAGTATTTT CASSPQGYPDTQYF
TRBD1 TRBJ2-2 TRBV7-2 once TGTGCCAGCAGGTCCGGGACAGGGAACACCGGGGAGCTGTTTTTT CASRSGTGNTGELFF
NA TRBJ2-7 TRBV4-2 NA TGTGCCAGCAGCCAAGATCCGAAGGATTCGGGCGAGCAGTACTTC CASSQDPKDSGEQYF
NA TRBJ2-1 TRBV5-5 NA TGTGCCAGCAGCTTGTCGGGCGCCGTATTCGATGAGCAGTTCTTC CASSLSGAVFDEQFF
TRBD1 TRBJ1-5 TRBV3-1/TRBV3-2 once TGTGCCAGCAGCCAAGGACAAGGACAGGGTATAGCAGGCAATCAGCCCCAGCATTTT CASSQGQGQGIAGNQPQHF
TRBD2 TRBJ2-1 TRBV4-2 NA TGTGCCAGCAGCCAAGATCAGCGGGGGCGCAACAATGAGCAGTTCTTC CASSQDQRGRNNEQFF
TRBD1 TRBJ2-3 TRBV7-2 NA TGTGCCAGCAGCTCGTCCCGGGACAGGGTAGATACGCAGTATTTT CASSSSRDRVDTQYF
TRBD2 TRBJ2-7 TRBV9 NA TGTGCCAGCAGCCTAGGGACTAGCGGACAATCCTACGAGCAGTACTTC CASSLGTSGQSYEQYF
NA TRBJ2-2 TRBV6-1 NA TGTGCCAGCAGTGACGGGGGAGGTCCCGGGGAGCTGTTTTTT CASSDGGGPGELFF
TRBD1 TRBJ1-2 TRBV6-6 NA TGTGCCAGCAGTCCGGGGGACAGAAGTAACTATGGCTACACCTTC CASSPGDRSNYGYTF
TRBD1 TRBJ2-7 TRBV30 NA TGTGCCTGGAGTGTACCCCGTTTGACAGGGTATACCTACGAGCAGTACTTC CAWSVPRLTGYTYEQYF
NA TRBJ1-2 TRBV24-1 NA TGTGCCACCAGTGATCCCACAGGGAATGGGAACTATGGCTACACCTTC CATSDPTGNGNYGYTF
NA TRBJ2-1 TRBV7-2 NA TGTGCCAGCAAAACAGGGCTTTCCTACAATGAGCAGTTCTTC CASKTGLSYNEQFF
NA TRBJ1-2 TRBV4-3 NA TGCGCCAGCAGCCAAGAGAGGGGACGGAATAACTATGGCTACACCTTC CASSQERGRNNYGYTF
TRBD2 TRBJ2-1 TRBV7-9 NA TGTGCCAGCAGCCTTAAACCCCGACTAGCGGGGGCCGACAATGAGCAGTTCTTC CASSLKPRLAGADNEQFF
TRBD1 TRBJ2-7 TRBV5-1 once TGCGCCAGCAGCCACGGACAGGGCTCCTACGAGCAGTACTTC CASSHGQGSYEQYF
NA TRBJ1-1 TRBV7-3 NA TGTGCCAGCAGCCAGAGCACGGCGGACACTGAAGCTTTCTTT CASSQSTADTEAFF
NA TRBJ2-2 TRBV5-1 NA TGCGCCAGCAGCTTGGCACAAAACACCGGGGAGCTGTTTTTT CASSLAQNTGELFF
TRBD1 TRBJ1-6 TRBV2 once TGTGCCAGCAGTAGGACAGGGTCACCCCTCCACTTT CASSRTGSPLHF
TRBD2 TRBJ2-1 TRBV10-3 NA TGTGCCATCAGTGGGGGGGGTAGCGGGGGTTACAATGAGCAGTTCTTC CAISGGGSGGYNEQFF
NA TRBJ2-7 TRBV12-3/TRBV12-4 NA TGTGCCAGCAGTTTAGGTCGGGACTACGAGCAGTACTTC CASSLGRDYEQYF
NA TRBJ2-7 TRBV7-2 NA TGTGCCAGCAGCTTAGCCCCGGGTCTCCGTGGTGAGCAGTACTTC CASSLAPGLRGEQYF
NA TRBJ2-3 TRBV4-3 once TGCGCCAGCAGCCAAGCACAGGCCGCAGCTACAGATACGCAGTATTTT CASSQAQAAATDTQYF
NA TRBJ1-5 TRBV4-1 NA TGCGCCAGCAGCCAAGATGAAGACCCTCTAAGGATTCAGCCCCAGCATTTT CASSQDEDPLRIQPQHF
NA TRBJ1-5 TRBV2 NA TGTGCCAGCAGCGCGACCGATCCTTGGATAGCTAATCAGCCCCAGCATTTT CASSATDPWIANQPQHF
NA TRBJ1-6 TRBV6-5 NA TGTGCCAGCAGTTACACCGGGACGGGCGAAGCACCCCTCCACTTT CASSYTGTGEAPLHF
NA TRBJ1-6 TRBV30 NA TGTGCCTGGAGCGCAGAGAGCTCCTATAATTCACCCCTCCACTTT CAWSAESSYNSPLHF
TRBD1 TRBJ1-2 TRBV10-3 NA TGTGCCATCAGGACCCCGACAGGGATCAACTATGGCTACACCTTC CAIRTPTGINYGYTF
TRBD2 TRBJ2-3 TRBV5-6 NA TGTGCCAGCAGCTTTTTGTCCGCGGGGGGGGCAGATACGCAGTATTTT CASSFLSAGGADTQYF
NA TRBJ1-1 TRBV5-1 NA TGCGCCAGCAGCTTGGCTTCCCTTTTTACTGAAGCTTTCTTT CASSLASLFTEAFF
TRBD2 TRBJ2-1 TRBV6-5 NA TGTGCCAGCAGCATTACTAGCGGGTCGAATGAGCAGTTCTTC CASSITSGSNEQFF
TRBD1 TRBJ1-1 TRBV2 NA TGTGCCAGCAGGGGGGACAGGGCTGAAGCTTTCTTT CASRGDRAEAFF
NA TRBJ1-6 TRBV10-3 NA TGTGCCATCAGTGGATCTTCAGGGGATCAGGGTTCACCCCTCCACTTT CAISGSSGDQGSPLHF
NA TRBJ1-1 TRBV6-6 NA TGTGCCAGCATGGAGATGAACACTGAAGCTTTCTTT CASMEMNTEAFF
TRBD1 TRBJ1-3 TRBV28 once TGTGCCAGCAGTCCGGGACAGGGATCTGGAAACACCATATATTTT CASSPGQGSGNTIYF
NA TRBJ2-7 TRBV5-4 NA TGTGCCAGCAGCTTTAACCGGGAGAGCTCCTACGAGCAGTACTTC CASSFNRESSYEQYF
NA TRBJ2-5 TRBV15 NA TGTGCCACCAGCAGAGATCTCGGGTACCAAGAGACCCAGTACTTC CATSRDLGYQETQYF
NA TRBJ1-1 TRBV10-3 once TGTGCCATCAGCCTCGGGCTGGGCAATGAAGCTTTCTTT CAISLGLGNEAFF
NA TRBJ2-7 TRBV5-5 NA TGTGCCAGCAGCTTGGCGAGGGGTTTGGGCTACGAGCAGTACTTC CASSLARGLGYEQYF
NA TRBJ1-1 TRBV29-1 NA TGCAGCGTTGAGGGGGCAGGGTATGGTGACACTGAAGCTTTCTTT CSVEGAGYGDTEAFF
NA TRBJ1-5 TRBV2 NA TGTGCCAGCAGTATAAAGACAGGAGGTGGCAATCAGCCCCAGCATTTT CASSIKTGGGNQPQHF
TRBD1 TRBJ1-2 TRBV2 NA TGTGCCAGCAGTCTAACGGGACAGGGGGCCTATGGCTACACCTTC CASSLTGQGAYGYTF
TRBD1 TRBJ1-4 TRBV12-3/TRBV12-4 NA TGTGCCAGCAGTGTGAGGGGGCGGAAAAAACTGTTTTTT CASSVRGRKKLFF
NA TRBJ2-7 TRBV5-8 NA TGTGCCAGCACCAAAGTAAGGAGCTCCTACGAGCAGTACTTC CASTKVRSSYEQYF
NA TRBJ1-6 TRBV7-2 NA TGTGCCAGCAGCTTAGTACGCTCCGGGTATAATTCACCCCTCCACTTT CASSLVRSGYNSPLHF